This T cell receptor beta chain appears in the sequencing data of a study of T cell responses to AZD1222 COVID-19 vaccine. This clone was seen just once. Its antigen remains unidentified. Study results and caveats: Possibly, clonal diversity was underestimated; donors were largely white British and included more females. Targets within unmutated variant regions were reportedly found for nearly half of spike-specific TCRs. Vaccine-related CD4 TCRs covered spike, predominating at 160-218 and 743-854. Increased Spike-specific TCR breadth and depth were observed after two AZD1222 doses.

The table came from immunoSEQ multiplex PCR; TCRdb's copy has only in-frame clones and leaves some out. The profile shows around 150,000 clones, approximately 92% of them singletons. Germline-derived CDR1 and CDR2 are KGHSH and LQKENI. CDR3 length equals 13 residues. With 4 bases removed from V and 3 bases from J, the gap between germline ends came to 8 bases. The chain is built from TRBV18 and TRBJ2-3; TRBD1 might be the D (6 bases). This TCR derives from an adult who received the AZD1222 COVID-19 vaccine. Sample: peripheral blood, taken 28 days after the second AZD1222 dose. This CDR3 reads CASSQGVTDTQYF. The CDR3 DNA reads as TGTGCCAGCTCACAGGGGGTAACAGATACGCAGTATTTT.